This TCR beta chain was observed in a study of regulatory T cells in long-lasting Graves disease (dated by TCRdb to the early 2020s). A note on the overall study: Antithyroid drugs had been taken for less than 3 months by newly diagnosed Graves' disease patients. Peripheral blood TCR sequencing and RNA sequencing compared persistent Graves' disease patients with newly diagnosed Graves' disease patients. The study was registered as a clinical trial and conducted in China. A total of around 35 samples underwent TCR sequencing, from some 13 patients with persistent Graves' disease and roughly 20 patients with newly diagnosed Graves' disease. Study-level results and caveats: Compared with newly diagnosed patients, persistent Graves' disease patients had lower TCR Shannon entropy and fewer highly expanded clones, which suggests clonal expansion. Peripheral blood alone was examined, since thyroid tissue, which constituted the primary lesion, could not be accessed. The authors noted that the small sample size was a limitation that may lower accuracy. A larger number of public clonotypes was shared among persistent patients (around 2,500) than among newly diagnosed patients (roughly 1,000). Preferential use of TRBV28, TRBJ1-2 and TRBJ2-5 was observed in persistent disease, whereas TRBV20-1 and TRBJ2-1 were favored in newly diagnosed disease. Sequencing and analysis were restricted to the TCR beta chain.

To prepare the library, multiplex PCR was applied. The listed sequencing device is Illumina HiSeq 4000. iRepertoire HTBI primers and Arm-PCR amplification of CDR3 regions were used to construct TCR beta libraries. PCR products were gel purified before sequencing. As for the authors' bioinformatics: Gene usage analysis of CDR3 amino acid clonotypes used the 62 TRBV and 14 to 15 TRBJ segments found across samples. COPE and FqMerger were used to merge filtered high-quality paired reads into contigs. Contigs were aligned with BLAST to IMGT TRBV, TRBD and TRBJ reference genes, and CDR3 was defined per IMGT. Highly expanded clones were defined as clonotypes with a frequency above 0.1%. Repertoire diversity was measured by Shannon entropy, and V-J evenness by the Gini coefficient. Clonotypes shared by more than one individual were considered public. TCRdb trimmed the raw reads at Q25, called clones with MiXCR and kept productive beta chains. Each entry is one CDR3 protein sequence, shown with its most common DNA and genes. The V and J calls and clone size come from TCRdb's table, not from the authors' own analysis. A total of approximately 350,000 distinct CDR3 sequences appear in this sample, approximately 10% of them only once. Under 20% of the sample is held by the ten biggest clonotypes.

The time point label on this specimen signifies: newly diagnosed GD, antithyroid drugs for less than 3 months. For both TCR sequencing and RNA sequencing, RNA was extracted from PBMCs using TRIzol. The diagnosis of Graves' disease followed American Thyroid Association guidelines. Patients for the study were recruited at an endocrinology department in Xi'an, China. Each patient gave roughly 8.4 milliliters of peripheral blood, collected in an EDTA anticoagulant tube. Ficoll Paque Plus density gradient separation was used to isolate PBMCs, and no further T cell sorting was performed. An Agilent 2100 Bioanalyzer and agarose gel were used to check RNA quality, and a NanoDrop 2000 was used to measure RNA concentration. The V end loses 5 bases and the J end loses 4 bases, and a stretch of 17 bases separates them. CDR1 and CDR2, per the germline V gene, are MDHEN and SYDVKM. From the cysteine up to the phenylalanine, the CDR3 has a length of 15 residues. The kept DNA is CDR3 alone, 45 bases in frame from the first base.

Comment on this clonotype: Its antigen remains undetermined. No base quality values were provided; no much bigger clone lies one nucleotide off.

The data were also submitted as part of a second study, on T cells in Graves' hyperthyroidism and ophthalmopathy. In that second paper, the authors write: Graves' hyperthyroidism was defined as stable when no progression to ophthalmopathy occurred over 18 months of follow-up. Hyperthyroidism patients were newly diagnosed, had a disease duration of under 2 months, and were aged 18 to 65 years. Patients with uncontrolled infections, other autoimmune diseases, pregnancy or lactation were excluded. Clinical symptoms, serum thyroxine and TRAb, thyroid ultrasound, and orbital computed tomography formed the basis for the diagnoses. The first round of RT-PCR for the TCR CDR3 was performed with the HTBI primer set and the Qiagen OneStep RT-PCR kit. Most expanded thyroid clonotypes (frequency above 0.001) were also found in blood, which suggests that blood repertoires may mirror thyroid immune responses. A model built on a 13 V-J signature distinguished ophthalmopathy from stable hyperthyroidism, reaching around 87% sensitivity and around 82% specificity in cross-validation and 80%/75% in testing. In validation, progression to ophthalmopathy was predicted by the model with 55% to 71% sensitivity and 72% to 85% specificity, a median of 6.5 months before onset. TCR V-J signatures able to tell the groups apart were searched for in a discovery cohort of approximately 95 patients, of whom 43 had Graves' ophthalmopathy and 55 to 65 had stable Graves' hyperthyroidism. Whether ophthalmopathy could be predicted prospectively was tested in an independent validation cohort made up of under 20 hyperthyroidism patients plus 17 patients who later progressed to ophthalmopathy. The roughly 100 discovery patients were divided at random into training and test sets in a 7:3 ratio. In addition, the study compared T-cell repertoires in thyroid tissue and in blood from roughly 6 Graves' hyperthyroidism patients. After blood sampling, hyperthyroidism patients were treated with methimazole at a starting dose of 30 mg daily, and ophthalmopathy patients were treated with high-dose intravenous methylprednisolone. Libraries were constructed in a second round of multiplex PCR, after which size selection and purification were performed. Paired-end sequencing of the libraries was performed with 100 bp reads on an Illumina HiSeq2000. Raw data were processed with SOAPnuke, discarding reads with adapters, uncalled bases, mean Phred below 15, or no exact constant-primer or identifier match. High-quality paired reads were merged with COPE v1.2.5, and unique nucleotide sequences were defined as clonotypes. MiTCR v1.1 was used to align clonotypes to the IMGT TRBV, TRBD and TRBJ reference segments. Analysis was restricted to V-J combinations with a frequency above 0.0001, which covered roughly 99% of repertoires. A TCS score was defined as the ratio between F50 (clonal expansion) and ExV (chaos), using BLOSUM62-based TCRdist between CDR3 peptides within each V-J. Welch's t-statistics and random forest reduced 500 to 650 V-J features to 13, which were used in a naive Bayes classifier (R e1071). Sample size was not statistically predetermined, and blinding of investigators to group allocation was not performed. TCR Vbeta CDR3 sequencing of 120 to 150 peripheral blood samples (over 40 ophthalmopathy, 75 hyperthyroidism and roughly 17 progressor patients) is reported in the paper.

The sequence was obtained from a woman in her late teens or twenties with Graves disease. Donor details come from another sample of the same person, matched by shared clones. Here the sequenced sample was peripheral blood mononuclear cells (PBMCs), taken at new diagnosis, from a patient treated with antithyroid drugs. This chain is built from TRBV28 and TRBJ1-2, with no confident D gene call. The CDR3 amino acid sequence is: CASSRGRRASYGYTF. The bases are TGTGCCAGCAGTCGTGGGCGAAGGGCCAGCTATGGCTACACCTTC.